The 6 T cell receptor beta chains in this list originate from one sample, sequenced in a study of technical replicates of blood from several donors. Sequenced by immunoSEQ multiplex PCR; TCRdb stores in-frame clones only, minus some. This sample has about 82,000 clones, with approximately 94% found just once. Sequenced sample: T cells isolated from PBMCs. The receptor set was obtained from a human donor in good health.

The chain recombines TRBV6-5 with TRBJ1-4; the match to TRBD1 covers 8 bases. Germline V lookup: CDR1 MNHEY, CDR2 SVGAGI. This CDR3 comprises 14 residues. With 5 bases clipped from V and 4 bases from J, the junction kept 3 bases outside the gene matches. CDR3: CASSRQGYNEKLFF. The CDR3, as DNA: TGTGCCAGCAGTAGACAGGGGTATAATGAAAAACTGTTTTTT.

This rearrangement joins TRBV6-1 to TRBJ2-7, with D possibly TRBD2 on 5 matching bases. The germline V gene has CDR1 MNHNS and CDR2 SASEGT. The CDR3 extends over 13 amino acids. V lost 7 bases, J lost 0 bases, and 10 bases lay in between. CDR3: CASIVSASYEQYF. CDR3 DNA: TGTGCCAGCATCGTTAGCGCCTCCTACGAGCAGTACTTC.

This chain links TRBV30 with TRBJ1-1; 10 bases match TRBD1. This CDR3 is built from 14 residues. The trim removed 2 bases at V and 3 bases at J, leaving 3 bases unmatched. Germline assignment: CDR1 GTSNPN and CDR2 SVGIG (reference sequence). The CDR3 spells CAWSIGTGDTEAFF. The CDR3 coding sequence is TGTGCCTGGAGTATAGGGACAGGGGACACTGAAGCTTTCTTT.

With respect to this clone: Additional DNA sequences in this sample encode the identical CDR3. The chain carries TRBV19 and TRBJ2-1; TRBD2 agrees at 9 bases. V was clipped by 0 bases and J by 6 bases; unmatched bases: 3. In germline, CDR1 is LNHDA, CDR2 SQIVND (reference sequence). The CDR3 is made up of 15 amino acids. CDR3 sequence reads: CASSIEAGGLNEQFF. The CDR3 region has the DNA TGTGCCAGTAGTATAGAAGCGGGAGGTCTCAATGAGCAGTTCTTC. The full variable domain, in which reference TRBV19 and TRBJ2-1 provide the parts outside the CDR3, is DGGITQSPKYLFRKEGQNVTLSCEQNLNHDAMYWYRQDPGQGLRLIYYSQIVNDFQKGDIAEGYSVSREKKESFPLTVTSAQKNPTAFYLCASSIEAGGLNEQFFGPGTRLTVL.

This chain's CDR3 is CASSWDTEGDTQYF. CDR3 DNA sequence: TGTGCCAGCAGTTGGGACACCGAGGGGGATACGCAGTATTTT. The chain has TRBV28 and TRBJ2-3; D is possibly TRBD1 (6 bases). V gave up 4 bases and J gave up 6 bases, with 14 bases separating them. This CDR3 spans 14 amino acids. CDR1 is MDHEN and CDR2 is SYDVKM in the germline V gene.

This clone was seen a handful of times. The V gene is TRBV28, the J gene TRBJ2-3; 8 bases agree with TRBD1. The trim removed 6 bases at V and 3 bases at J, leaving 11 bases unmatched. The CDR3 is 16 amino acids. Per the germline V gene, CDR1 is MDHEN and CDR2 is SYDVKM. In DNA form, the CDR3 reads TGTGCCAGCAGGGCCTCTCAGGGGGCTGGGACAGATACGCAGTATTTT. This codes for CASRASQGAGTDTQYF.